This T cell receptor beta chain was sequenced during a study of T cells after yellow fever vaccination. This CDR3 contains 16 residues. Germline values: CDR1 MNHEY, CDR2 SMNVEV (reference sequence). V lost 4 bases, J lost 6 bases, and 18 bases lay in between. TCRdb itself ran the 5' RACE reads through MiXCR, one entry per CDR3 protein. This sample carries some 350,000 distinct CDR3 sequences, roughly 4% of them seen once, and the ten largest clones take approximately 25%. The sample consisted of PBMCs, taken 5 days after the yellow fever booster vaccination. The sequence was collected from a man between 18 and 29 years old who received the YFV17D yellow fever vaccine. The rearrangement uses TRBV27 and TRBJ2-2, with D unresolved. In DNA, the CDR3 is TGTGCCAGCAGTTCCTCCCTCACGCAGTTCGCCGGGGAGCTGTTTTTT. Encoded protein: CASSSSLTQFAGELFF.